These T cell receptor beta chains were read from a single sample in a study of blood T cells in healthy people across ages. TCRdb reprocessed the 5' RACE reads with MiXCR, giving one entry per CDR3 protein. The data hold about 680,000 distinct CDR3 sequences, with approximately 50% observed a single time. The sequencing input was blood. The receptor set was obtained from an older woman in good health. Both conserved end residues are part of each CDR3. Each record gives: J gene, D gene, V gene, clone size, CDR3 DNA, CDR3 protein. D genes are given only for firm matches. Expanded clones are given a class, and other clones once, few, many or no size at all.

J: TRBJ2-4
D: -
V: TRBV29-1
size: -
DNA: TGCAGCGTTGCTTCTAGCTCAACAAACATTCAGTACTTC
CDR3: CSVASSSTNIQYF

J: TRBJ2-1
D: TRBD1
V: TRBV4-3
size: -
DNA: TGCGCCAGCAGCCTTGACCGGGACAGGGTTTTCAATGAGCAGTTCTTC
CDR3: CASSLDRDRVFNEQFF

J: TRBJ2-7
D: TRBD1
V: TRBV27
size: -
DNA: TGTGCCAGCAGTTCTGGCCGGGACAGCTACGAGCAGTACTTC
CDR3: CASSSGRDSYEQYF

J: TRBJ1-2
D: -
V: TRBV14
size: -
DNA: TGTGCCAGCAGCCAAACCTCGGGGGCCTGGAACTATGGCTACACCTTC
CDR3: CASSQTSGAWNYGYTF

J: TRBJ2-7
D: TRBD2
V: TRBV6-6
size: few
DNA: TGTGCCAGCAGTTCCCATGGGGACTACGGTTACGAGCAGTACTTC
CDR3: CASSSHGDYGYEQYF

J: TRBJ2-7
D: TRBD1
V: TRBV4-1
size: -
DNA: TGCGCCAGCAGCCGAACAGGGGACAGCTCCTACGAGCAGTACTTC
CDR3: CASSRTGDSSYEQYF

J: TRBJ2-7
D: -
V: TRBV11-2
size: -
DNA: TGTGCCAGCAGCCGCGGACAGCTCTACGAGCAGTACTTC
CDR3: CASSRGQLYEQYF

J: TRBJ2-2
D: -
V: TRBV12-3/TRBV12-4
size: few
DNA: TGTGCCAGCAGCGGCCGGGCGGGCGGGGAGCTGTTTTTT
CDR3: CASSGRAGGELFF

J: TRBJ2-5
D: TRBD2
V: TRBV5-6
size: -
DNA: TGTGCCAGCAGCCTGATAAAGACTAGCGGCAAAGAGACCCAGTACTTC
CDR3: CASSLIKTSGKETQYF

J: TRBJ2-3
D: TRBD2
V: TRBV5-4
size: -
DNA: TGTGCCAGCAGCGGGGACTATTCTAGCACAGATACGCAGTATTTT
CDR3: CASSGDYSSTDTQYF

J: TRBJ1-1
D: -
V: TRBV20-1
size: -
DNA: TGCAGTGCAACGACAGGATACACTGAAGCTTTCTTT
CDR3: CSATTGYTEAFF

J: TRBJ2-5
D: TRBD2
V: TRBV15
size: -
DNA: TGTGCCACCAGCACATCAGGGACTACTCGGGGGGAGACCCAGTACTTC
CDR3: CATSTSGTTRGETQYF

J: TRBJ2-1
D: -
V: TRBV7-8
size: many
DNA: TGTGCCAGCAGCTCCCCCACTAGGGAGCCCTACAATGAGCAGTTCTTC
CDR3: CASSSPTREPYNEQFF

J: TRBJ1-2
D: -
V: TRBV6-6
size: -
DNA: TGTGCCAGCAGTACCCAGGGAACGCGGTTTAACTATGGCTACACCTTC
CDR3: CASSTQGTRFNYGYTF

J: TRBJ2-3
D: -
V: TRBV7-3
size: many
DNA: TGTGCCAGCAGCTTAACACTGGGCACAGATACGCAGTATTTT
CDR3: CASSLTLGTDTQYF

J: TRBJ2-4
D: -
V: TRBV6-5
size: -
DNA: TGTGCCAGCAGTTATCTTCGGGAAAACATTCAGTACTTC
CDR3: CASSYLRENIQYF

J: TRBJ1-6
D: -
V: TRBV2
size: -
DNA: TGTGCCAGCAGTGGTTTCCCCGATTCACCCCTCCACTTT
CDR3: CASSGFPDSPLHF

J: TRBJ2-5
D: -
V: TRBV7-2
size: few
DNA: TGTGCCAGCAGCCGTGCATTAGCGGAAAAGGAGCAGTACTTC
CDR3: CASSRALAEKEQYF

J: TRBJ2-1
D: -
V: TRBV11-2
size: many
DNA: TGTGCCAGCAGCTTAGATCTGGGTAGGGAGTTCTTC
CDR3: CASSLDLGREFF

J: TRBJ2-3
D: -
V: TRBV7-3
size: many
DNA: TGTGCCAGCAGCTTATTCGGGGATACGCAGTATTTT
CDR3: CASSLFGDTQYF

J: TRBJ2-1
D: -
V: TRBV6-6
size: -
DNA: TGTGCCAGCACCCCACAAGGGGGAGGCAACTACAATGAGCAGTTCTTC
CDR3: CASTPQGGGNYNEQFF

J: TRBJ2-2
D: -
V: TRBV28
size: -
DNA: TGTGCCAGCAATATACAGGGCGCGTCCGGGGAGCTGTTTTTT
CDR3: CASNIQGASGELFF

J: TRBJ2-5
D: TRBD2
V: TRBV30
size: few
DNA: TGTGCCGGAGACTCCGGGACTAGCGTAGGGACCCAGTACTTC
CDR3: CAGDSGTSVGTQYF

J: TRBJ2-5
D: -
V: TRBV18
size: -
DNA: TGTGCCAGCTCACCGGGGGGCATAGAAGAGACCCAGTACTTC
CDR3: CASSPGGIEETQYF